This TCR beta chain was recorded in a study of Ad26.COV2.S vaccination and SARS-CoV-2 variants. In the study overall: Into the muscle, Ad26.COV2.S was dosed once or twice, 56 days apart.

Some clones are missing from TCRdb's copy, which holds only in-frame ones; the method was immunoSEQ multiplex PCR. The sample yields 350,000 to 500,000 clones, about 88% seen once. General observations from the study: Those who received vaccine or placebo ended up with similar non-spike TCR breadth. Possibly, TCR breadth and depth analyses underestimated total T cell responses.

With respect to this clone: As yet, its antigen is unknown.

The treatment here: roughly 19 received Ad26.COV2.S at low or high dose, single or two shots; roughly five received placebo; per-sample allocation not given. Samples analyzed were those drawn on day 63 after the first vaccine or placebo injection. Vaccine was an Ad26 vector expressing Wuhan-strain SARS-CoV-2 spike. CDR3 length: 14 residues. V was shortened by 0 bases and J by 4 bases, with 8 bases between the two germline ends. The V gene's germline CDR1 is SGHTA and CDR2 FQGNSA. The source is a person between 18 and 60 years old who received the Ad26.COV2.S COVID-19 vaccine or a placebo. The V call is TRBV7-2, the J call TRBJ2-3, with D perhaps given as TRBD1 or TRBD2 (5 bases each). The specimen was peripheral blood, collected in a trial of Ad26.COV2.S vaccine versus placebo. The CDR3 nucleotides are TGTGCCAGCAGCTTAGCAGGGACCGCAGATACGCAGTATTTT. Translation: CASSLAGTADTQYF. The whole variable domain, remainder taken from reference TRBV7-2 and TRBJ2-3, is GAGVSQSPSNKVTEKGKDVELRCDPISGHTALYWYRQSLGQGLEFLIYFQGNSAPDKSGLPSDRFSAERTGGSVSTLTIQRTQQEDSAVYLCASSLAGTADTQYFGPGTRLTVL.